The sequence of this T cell receptor beta chain was determined in a study of beta chain features in type 1 diabetes. Expressed TCRB transcripts were sequenced because the entire RNA isolate underwent reverse transcription. Produced via immunoSEQ multiplex PCR; TCRdb's table is partial and in-frame only. The table has 900,000 or so clones, roughly a sixth seen once. CDR3 length equals 13 residues. With V trimmed by 8 bases and J by 3 bases, 5 bases remained unmatched. The germline gives CDR1 MDHEN, CDR2 SYDVKM. The chain recombines TRBV28 with TRBJ2-7; 9 bases match TRBD2. The sequencing input was naive CD4+ T cells from blood. The TCR originated in a woman younger than 30 in good health. The CDR3 spells CASGDSGSYEQYF. CDR3 coding DNA: TGTGCCAGCGGAGATAGCGGGAGCTACGAGCAGTACTTC. Full variable domain (remainder filled in from reference TRBV28 and TRBJ2-7): DVKVTQSSRYLVKRTGEKVFLECVQDMDHENMFWYRQDPGLGLRLIYFSYDVKMKEKGDIPEGYSVSREKKERFSLILESASTNQTSMYLCASGDSGSYEQYFGPGTRLTVT.